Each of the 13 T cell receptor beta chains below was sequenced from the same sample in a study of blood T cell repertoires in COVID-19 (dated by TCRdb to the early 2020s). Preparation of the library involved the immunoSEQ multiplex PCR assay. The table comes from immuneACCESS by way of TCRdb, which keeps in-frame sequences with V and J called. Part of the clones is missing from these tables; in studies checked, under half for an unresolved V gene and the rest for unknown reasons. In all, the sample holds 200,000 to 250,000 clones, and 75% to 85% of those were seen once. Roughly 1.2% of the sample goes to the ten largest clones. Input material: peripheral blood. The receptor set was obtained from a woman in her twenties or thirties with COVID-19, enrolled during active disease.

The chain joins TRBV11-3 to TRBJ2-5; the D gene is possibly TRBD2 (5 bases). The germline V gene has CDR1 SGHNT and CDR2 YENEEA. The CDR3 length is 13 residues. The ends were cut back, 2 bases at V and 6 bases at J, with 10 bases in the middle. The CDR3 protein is CASSLRAGKTQYF. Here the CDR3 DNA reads TGTGCCAGCAGCTTACGCGCGGGCAAGACCCAGTACTTC. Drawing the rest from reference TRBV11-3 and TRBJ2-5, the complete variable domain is EAGVVQSPRYKIIEKKQPVAFWCNPISGHNTLYWYLQNLGQGPELLIRYENEEAVDDSQLPKDRFSAERLKGVDSTLKIQPAELGDSAVYLCASSLRAGKTQYFGPGTRLLVL.

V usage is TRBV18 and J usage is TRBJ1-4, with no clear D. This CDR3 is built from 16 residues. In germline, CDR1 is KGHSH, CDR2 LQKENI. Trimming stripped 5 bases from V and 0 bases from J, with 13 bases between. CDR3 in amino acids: CASSATPGATNEKLFF. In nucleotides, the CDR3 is TGTGCCAGCTCAGCCACCCCGGGAGCAACTAATGAAAAACTGTTTTTT.

Here the CDR3 reads CAWSSQTDTQYF. Written as DNA, the CDR3 is TGTGCCTGGAGTTCCCAAACAGATACGCAGTATTTT. The V gene is TRBV30, the J gene TRBJ2-3; D is unresolved. The germline V and J ends were trimmed by 2 bases and 3 bases, with 6 bases remaining between them. The CDR3 has 12 residues. Looked up from germline, CDR1 is GTSNPN and CDR2 is SVGIG (reference sequence).

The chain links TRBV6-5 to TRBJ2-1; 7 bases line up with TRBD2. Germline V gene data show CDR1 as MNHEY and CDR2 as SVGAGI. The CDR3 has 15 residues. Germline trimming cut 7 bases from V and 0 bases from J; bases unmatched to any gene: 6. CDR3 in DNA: TGTGCCAGCAATCGTCGCGGGGGCTCCTACAATGAGCAGTTCTTC. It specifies CASNRRGGSYNEQFF.

CDR3 sequence (DNA): TGTGCCAGCTCACCCATGACAGGGGGGTACGAGCAGTACTTC. Residues: CASSPMTGGYEQYF. The V gene is TRBV18, the J gene TRBJ2-7, with 9 bases aligning to TRBD1. Germline trimming cut 3 bases from V and 4 bases from J; bases unmatched to any gene: 4. The CDR3 is made up of 14 amino acids. CDR1 and CDR2 (germline): KGHSH, LQKENI.

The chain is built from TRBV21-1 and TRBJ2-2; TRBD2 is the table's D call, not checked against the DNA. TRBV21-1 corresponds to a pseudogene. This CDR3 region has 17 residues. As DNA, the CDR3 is TGTGCCAGCAGCAAAGGGAGCCCCGGGACTACAACCGGGGAGCTGTTTTTT. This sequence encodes CASSKGSPGTTTGELFF.

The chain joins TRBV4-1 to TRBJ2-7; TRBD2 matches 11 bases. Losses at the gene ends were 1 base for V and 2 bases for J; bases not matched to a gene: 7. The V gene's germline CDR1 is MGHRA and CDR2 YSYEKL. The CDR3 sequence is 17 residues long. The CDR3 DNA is TGCGCCAGCAGCCAAGTAGCGGGGGGGCCAAAGACCTACGAGCAGTACTTC. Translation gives CASSQVAGGPKTYEQYF.

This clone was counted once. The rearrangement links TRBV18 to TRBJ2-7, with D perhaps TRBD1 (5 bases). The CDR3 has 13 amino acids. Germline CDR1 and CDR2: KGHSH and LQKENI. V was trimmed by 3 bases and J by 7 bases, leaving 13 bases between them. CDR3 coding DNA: TGTGCCAGCTCACCCGACAGATTGAGGGAGCAGTACTTC. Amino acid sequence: CASSPDRLREQYF.

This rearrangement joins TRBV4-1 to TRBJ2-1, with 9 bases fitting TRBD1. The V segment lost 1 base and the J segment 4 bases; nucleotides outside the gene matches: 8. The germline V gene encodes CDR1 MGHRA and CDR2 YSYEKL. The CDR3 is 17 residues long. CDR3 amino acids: CASSQGPGTGRYNEQFF. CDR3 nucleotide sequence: TGCGCCAGCAGCCAAGGACCAGGGACAGGGCGTTACAATGAGCAGTTCTTC.

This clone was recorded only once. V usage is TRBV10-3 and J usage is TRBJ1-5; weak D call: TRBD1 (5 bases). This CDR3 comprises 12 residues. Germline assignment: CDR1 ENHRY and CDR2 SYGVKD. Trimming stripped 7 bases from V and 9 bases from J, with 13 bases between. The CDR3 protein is CAIIQGIGPQHF. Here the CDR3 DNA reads TGTGCCATCATTCAGGGCATCGGGCCCCAGCATTTT.

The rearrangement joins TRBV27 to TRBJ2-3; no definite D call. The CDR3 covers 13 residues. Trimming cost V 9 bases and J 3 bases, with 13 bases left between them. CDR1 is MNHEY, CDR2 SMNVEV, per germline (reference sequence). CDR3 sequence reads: CASKRDNTDTQYF. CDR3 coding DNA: TGTGCCAGTAAGCGAGATAATACAGATACGCAGTATTTT.

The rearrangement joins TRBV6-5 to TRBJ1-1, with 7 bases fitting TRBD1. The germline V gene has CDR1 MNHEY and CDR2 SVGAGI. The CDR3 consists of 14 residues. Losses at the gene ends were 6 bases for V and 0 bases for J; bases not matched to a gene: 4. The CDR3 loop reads CASRLGGLNTEAFF. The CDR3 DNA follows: TGTGCCAGCAGGCTAGGGGGCCTGAACACTGAAGCTTTCTTT.

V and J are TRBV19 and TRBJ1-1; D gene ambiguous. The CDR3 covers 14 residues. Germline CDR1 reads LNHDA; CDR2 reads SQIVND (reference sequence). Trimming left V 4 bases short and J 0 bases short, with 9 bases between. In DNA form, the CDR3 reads TGTGCCAGTAGTACCGGAGGTATGAACACTGAAGCTTTCTTT. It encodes CASSTGGMNTEAFF.